A selection of T cell receptor beta chains follows, all from one sample in a study of cytomegalovirus exposure and HLA in healthy donors. Assay: immunoSEQ multiplex PCR; the TCRdb copy retains only in-frame clones and omits some. The sample holds 250,000 to 350,000 clones; 85% to 90% are singletons and the top ten take 2% to 3%. The sequenced material came from PBMCs. These receptors originate from a woman aged 18-29 years in good health and CMV-seronegative. Each CDR3 is given with its conserved first and last residue. The D gene is left open where the match is weak. For some rows the clone size is stated as once, few or many, or as a class when expanded; others skip it.

TRBJ2-2 TRBV11-2 - once CASSLGRGQNTGELFF TGTGCCAGCAGCTTGGGGCGGGGGCAGAACACCGGGGAGCTGTTTTTT
TRBJ2-4 TRBV5-1 - - CASSLVGSKNIQYF TGCGCCAGCAGCTTGGTTGGCAGCAAAAACATTCAGTACTTC
TRBJ2-5 TRBV7-6 TRBD2 - CASSLGAGGLETQYF TGTGCCAGCAGCTTGGGGGCGGGGGGGTTGGAGACCCAGTACTTC
TRBJ2-7 TRBV7-9 - few CASSLRQGHEQSF TGTGCCAGCAGCTTAAGGCAGGGACACGAGCAGTCCTTC
TRBJ2-1 TRBV10-3 TRBD1 - CAISESDRGLYNEQFF TGTGCCATCAGTGAGTCGGACAGGGGTCTGTACAATGAGCAGTTCTTC
TRBJ1-1 TRBV27 TRBD1 - CASSLTSQGWTEAFF TGTGCCAGCAGTTTAACTTCACAGGGGTGGACTGAAGCTTTCTTT
TRBJ2-1 TRBV18 TRBD2 - CASSPSYRGGVIDEQFF TGTGCCAGCTCACCATCCTATCGCGGGGGGGTAATCGATGAGCAGTTCTTC
TRBJ2-1 TRBV29-1 - - CSVEGLHNEQFF TGCAGCGTTGAAGGACTCCACAATGAGCAGTTCTTC
TRBJ1-1 TRBV10-2 - - CASIGGTLTEAFF TGCGCCAGCATAGGAGGGACCCTCACTGAAGCTTTCTTT
TRBJ2-7 TRBV10-2 TRBD2 - CASSEYGGALRSYEQYF TGCGCCAGCAGTGAGTACGGGGGGGCCCTCCGCTCCTACGAGCAGTACTTC
TRBJ1-5 TRBV10-3 - - CAISESGSGGSQPQHF TGTGCCATCAGTGAGTCCGGGAGCGGGGGAAGTCAGCCCCAGCATTTT
TRBJ2-5 TRBV10-3 - - CAISESSSSLETQYF TGTGCCATCAGTGAGTCGTCCAGTTCCCTAGAGACCCAGTACTTC
TRBJ1-2 TRBV7-9 - - CASSLNRADGYTF TGTGCCAGCAGCTTAAACAGGGCCGACGGCTACACCTTC
TRBJ2-7 TRBV19 - - CASKDSYEQYF TGTGCCAGCAAGGACAGCTACGAGCAGTACTTC
TRBJ2-1 TRBV7-6 TRBD2 - CASKPTSGGNHYNEQFF TGTGCCAGCAAACCCACTAGCGGGGGAAATCACTACAATGAGCAGTTCTTC
TRBJ2-7 TRBV11-2 TRBD1 once CASSLAGQAYEQYF TGTGCCAGCAGCTTAGCGGGACAGGCCTACGAGCAGTACTTC
TRBJ2-4 TRBV10-1 - - CASSEGTTKNIQYF TGCGCCAGCAGTGAGGGGACAACCAAAAACATTCAGTACTTC
TRBJ2-5 TRBV29-1 - once CSVEAGTQYF TGCAGCGTTGAGGCGGGGACCCAGTACTTC
TRBJ2-7 TRBV27 TRBD1 - CASSLSPPFWQGAYEQYF TGTGCCAGCAGTTTAAGCCCTCCATTCTGGCAGGGGGCGTACGAGCAGTACTTC
TRBJ1-4 TRBV19 TRBD1 - CASSTQGAANEKLFF TGTGCCAGTAGTACGCAGGGGGCAGCTAATGAAAAACTGTTTTTT
TRBJ2-5 TRBV9 - - CASSVGRDLQETQYF TGTGCCAGCAGCGTAGGGCGGGATCTCCAAGAGACCCAGTACTTC
TRBJ1-2 TRBV15 - - CATSRGGGEGYTF TGTGCCACCAGCAGAGGGGGGGGAGAAGGCTACACCTTC
TRBJ1-3 TRBV2 - - CASSEWLSGNTIYF TGTGCCAGCAGTGAGTGGCTCTCTGGAAACACCATATATTTT
TRBJ2-3 TRBV7-3 TRBD2 - CASSAQTSGGAIDTQYF TGTGCCAGCAGCGCACAGACTAGCGGGGGGGCGATAGATACGCAGTATTTT
TRBJ1-1 TRBV11-2 - - CASSAGRKNTEAFF TGTGCCAGCAGCGCGGGCCGGAAGAACACTGAAGCTTTCTTT
TRBJ2-7 TRBV5-1 TRBD1 - CASSPGTGGYEQYF TGCGCCAGCAGCCCAGGGACAGGGGGGTACGAGCAGTACTTC
TRBJ2-1 TRBV11-3 - - CASSFGRLDEQFF TGTGCCAGCAGCTTCGGAAGACTCGATGAGCAGTTCTTC
TRBJ1-1 TRBV9 TRBD1 few CASSVEGQGGNEAFF TGTGCCAGCAGCGTAGAGGGACAGGGGGGAAATGAAGCTTTCTTT
TRBJ2-7 TRBV15 - - CATSRPHTGVGEQYF TGTGCCACCAGCAGACCCCATACGGGGGTAGGGGAGCAGTACTTC
TRBJ2-7 TRBV5-1 TRBD2 - CASPPVGGGAGEQYF TGCGCCAGCCCCCCGGTAGGCGGGGGGGCGGGGGAGCAGTACTTC
TRBJ2-2 TRBV10-3 TRBD1 - CAISERTGVDTGELFF TGTGCCATCAGTGAGCGGACAGGGGTGGACACCGGGGAGCTGTTTTTT
TRBJ1-4 TRBV15 TRBD1 - CATSRALQGMDEKLFF TGTGCCACCAGCAGAGCCCTACAGGGGATGGATGAAAAACTGTTTTTT
TRBJ2-7 TRBV25-1 - - CASSDLRGFYEQYF TGTGCCAGCAGTGATCTTCGGGGTTTCTACGAGCAGTACTTC
TRBJ1-2 TRBV6-5 - - CASSGEDYGYTF TGTGCCTCCTCTGGGGAGGACTATGGCTACACCTTC
TRBJ1-2 TRBV7-9 TRBD1 - CSSSSGQTYGYTF TGTTCCAGCAGCTCGGGACAGACCTATGGCTACACCTTC
TRBJ1-2 TRBV7-3 TRBD1 - CASSRTGIPSEGYTF TGTGCCAGCAGCAGGACAGGGATACCCAGCGAAGGCTACACCTTC
TRBJ2-7 TRBV10-3 - - CAISRLEVGEQYF TGTGCCATCAGTCGACTAGAGGTAGGCGAGCAGTACTTC
TRBJ1-2 TRBV5-1 TRBD1 - CASSSRTGGIPGYTF TGCGCCAGCAGCTCTCGGACAGGGGGTATCCCTGGCTACACCTTC
TRBJ1-6 TRBV5-1 - - CASSLGEQVSYNSPLHF TGCGCCAGCAGCTTGGGGGAACAGGTCTCCTATAATTCACCCCTCCACTTT
TRBJ2-1 TRBV7-2 - - CASSFRSGVAYNEQFF TGTGCCAGCAGCTTTCGGTCAGGGGTAGCCTACAATGAGCAGTTCTTC
TRBJ2-6 TRBV6-1 TRBD1 - CASSEQGALGANVLTF TGTGCCAGCAGCGAACAGGGGGCGCTGGGGGCCAACGTCCTGACTTTC
TRBJ2-1 TRBV6-1 TRBD1 - CASSTGTGGRDEQFF TGTGCCAGCAGCACCGGGACAGGGGGCCGGGATGAGCAGTTCTTC
TRBJ1-1 TRBV19 - - CASSIGQGNTEAFF TGTGCCAGTAGTATCGGTCAGGGGAACACTGAAGCTTTCTTT
TRBJ2-1 TRBV5-1 - few CASSFNSGSYNEQFF TGCGCCAGCAGCTTCAATTCAGGGTCCTACAATGAGCAGTTCTTC
TRBJ2-7 TRBV29-1 - - CSVRVPSAYEQYF TGCAGCGTGCGTGTCCCGAGTGCCTACGAGCAGTACTTC
TRBJ2-2 TRBV5-4 TRBD1 - CASSSPGTGNTGELFF TGTGCCAGCAGCTCACCCGGGACAGGGAACACCGGGGAGCTGTTTTTT